This TCR beta chain is from a study of blood T cell repertoires in COVID-19. Study background: Whether acute or convalescent, the COVID-19 samples came from the United States, Italy and Spain. The cDNA or gDNA used as material had been derived from T cells, B-cell-depleted T cells, or PBMCs.

Germline lookup yields CDR1 GTSNPN and CDR2 SVGIG (reference sequence). After removal of 4 bases from V and 6 bases from J, the junction contained 13 bases not matched to a gene. This CDR3 is 15 amino acids long. Per the original methods: Amplification of reference gene primers provided the estimated nucleated cell counts. Measured with immunoSEQ multiplex PCR; TCRdb has only the in-frame clones, and not every one. From that table come the V and J calls and clone size; the DNA was used to work out D and trimming. The sample yields 210,000 or so clones, around 80% seen once. The rearrangement links TRBV30 to TRBJ1-1; 8 bases agree with TRBD1. This TCR derives from a woman older than 75 with acute or convalescent COVID-19. The sequenced material came from peripheral blood. CDR3 region: CAWIGWTGPISEAFF. CDR3 DNA: TGTGCCTGGATTGGTTGGACAGGGCCAATTTCTGAAGCTTTCTTT.